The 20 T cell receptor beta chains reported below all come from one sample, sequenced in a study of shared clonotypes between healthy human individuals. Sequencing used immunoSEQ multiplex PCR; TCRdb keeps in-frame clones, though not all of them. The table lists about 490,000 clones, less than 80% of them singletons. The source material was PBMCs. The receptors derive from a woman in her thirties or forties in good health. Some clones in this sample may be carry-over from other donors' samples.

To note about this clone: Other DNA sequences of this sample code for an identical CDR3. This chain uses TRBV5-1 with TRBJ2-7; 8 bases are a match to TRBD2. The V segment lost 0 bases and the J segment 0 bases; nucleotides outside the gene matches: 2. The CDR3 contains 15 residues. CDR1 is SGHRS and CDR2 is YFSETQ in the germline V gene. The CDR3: CASSLGGTSSYEQYF. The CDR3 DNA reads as TGCGCCAGCAGCTTGGGAGGGACTAGCTCCTACGAGCAGTACTTC.

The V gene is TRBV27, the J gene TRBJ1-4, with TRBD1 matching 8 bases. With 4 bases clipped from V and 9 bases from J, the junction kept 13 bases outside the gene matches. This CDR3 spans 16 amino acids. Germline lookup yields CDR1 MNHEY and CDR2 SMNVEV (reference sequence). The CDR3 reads CASSSTLRTGRQKLFF. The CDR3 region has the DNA TGTGCCAGCAGTTCTACGCTAAGGACAGGGCGGCAAAAACTGTTTTTT.

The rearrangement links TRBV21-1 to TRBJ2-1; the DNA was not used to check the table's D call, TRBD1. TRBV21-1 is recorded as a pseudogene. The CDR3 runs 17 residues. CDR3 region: CASSKEGTGDPYNEQFF. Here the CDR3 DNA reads TGTGCCAGCAGCAAAGAAGGGACAGGAGACCCCTACAATGAGCAGTTCTTC.

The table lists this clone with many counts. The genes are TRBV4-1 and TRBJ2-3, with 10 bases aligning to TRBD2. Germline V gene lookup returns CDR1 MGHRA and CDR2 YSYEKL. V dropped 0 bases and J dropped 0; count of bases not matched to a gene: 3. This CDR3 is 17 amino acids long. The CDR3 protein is CASSQDSSGRSTDTQYF. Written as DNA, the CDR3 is TGCGCCAGCAGCCAAGACTCTAGCGGGAGAAGCACAGATACGCAGTATTTT.

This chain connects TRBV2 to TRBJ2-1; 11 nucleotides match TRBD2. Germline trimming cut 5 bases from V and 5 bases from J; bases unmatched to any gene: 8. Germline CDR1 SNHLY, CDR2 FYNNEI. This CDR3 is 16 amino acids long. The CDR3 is CASSKASGRSNNEQFF. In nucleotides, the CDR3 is TGTGCCAGCAGTAAGGCTAGCGGGAGGAGCAACAATGAGCAGTTCTTC.

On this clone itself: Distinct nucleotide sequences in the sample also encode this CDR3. The CDR3 sequence: CASSQRSSWGGHGYTF. CDR3 nucleotide sequence: TGTGCCAGCAGCCAACGTTCAAGTTGGGGAGGACACGGCTACACCTTC. The chain carries TRBV7-3 and TRBJ1-2; a weak D match, TRBD1 (5 bases). In germline, CDR1 is SGHTA, CDR2 FQGTGA. The CDR3 consists of 16 residues. Deletions cut 5 bases from V and 8 bases from J, with 24 bases between.

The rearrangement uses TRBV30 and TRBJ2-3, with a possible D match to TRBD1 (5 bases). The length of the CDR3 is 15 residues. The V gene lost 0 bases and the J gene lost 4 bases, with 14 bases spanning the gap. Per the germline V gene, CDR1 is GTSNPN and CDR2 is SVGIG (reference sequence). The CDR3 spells CAWSVGASLPDTQYF. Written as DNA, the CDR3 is TGTGCCTGGAGTGTTGGGGCTTCCCTTCCAGATACGCAGTATTTT.

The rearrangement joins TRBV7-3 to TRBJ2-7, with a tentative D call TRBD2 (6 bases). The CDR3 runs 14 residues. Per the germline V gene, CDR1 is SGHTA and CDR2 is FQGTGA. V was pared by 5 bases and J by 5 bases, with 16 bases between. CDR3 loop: CASSQTGGNDEQYF. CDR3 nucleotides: TGTGCCAGCAGCCAAACCGGAGGGAACGACGAGCAGTACTTC.

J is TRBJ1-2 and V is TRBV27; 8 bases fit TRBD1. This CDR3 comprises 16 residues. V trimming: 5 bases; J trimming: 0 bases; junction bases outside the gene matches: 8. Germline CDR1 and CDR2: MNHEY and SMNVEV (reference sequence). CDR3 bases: TGTGCCAGCAGTCCTCATAGACAGGGGTCTAACTATGGCTACACCTTC. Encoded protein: CASSPHRQGSNYGYTF.

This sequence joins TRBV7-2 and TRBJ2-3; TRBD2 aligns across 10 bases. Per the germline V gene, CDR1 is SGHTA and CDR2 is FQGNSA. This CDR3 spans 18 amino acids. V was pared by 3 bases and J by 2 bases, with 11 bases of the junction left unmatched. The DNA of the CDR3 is TGTGCCAGCAGCTTGGTTCTAGCGGGAGAACGGGCCACAGATACGCAGTATTTT. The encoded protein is CASSLVLAGERATDTQYF.

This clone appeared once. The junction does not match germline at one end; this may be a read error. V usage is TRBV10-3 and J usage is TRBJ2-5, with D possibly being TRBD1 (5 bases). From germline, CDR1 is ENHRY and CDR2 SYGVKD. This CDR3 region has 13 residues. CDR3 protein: CAIGDSPQETQYF. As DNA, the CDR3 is TGTGCCATCGGTGACAGTCCGCAAGAGACCCAGTACTTC.

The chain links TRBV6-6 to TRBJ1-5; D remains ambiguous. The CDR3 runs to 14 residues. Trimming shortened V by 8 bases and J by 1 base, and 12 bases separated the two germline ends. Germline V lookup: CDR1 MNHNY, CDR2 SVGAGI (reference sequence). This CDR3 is CASVDTESNQPQHF. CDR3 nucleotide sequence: TGTGCCAGCGTCGACACAGAGAGCAATCAGCCCCAGCATTTT.

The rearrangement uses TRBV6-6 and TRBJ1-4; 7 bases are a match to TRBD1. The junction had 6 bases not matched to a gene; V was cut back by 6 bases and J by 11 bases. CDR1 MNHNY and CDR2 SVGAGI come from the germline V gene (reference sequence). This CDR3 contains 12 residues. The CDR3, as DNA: TGTGCCAGCAGAACGACAGGGTGGAAACTGTTTTTT. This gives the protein CASRTTGWKLFF.

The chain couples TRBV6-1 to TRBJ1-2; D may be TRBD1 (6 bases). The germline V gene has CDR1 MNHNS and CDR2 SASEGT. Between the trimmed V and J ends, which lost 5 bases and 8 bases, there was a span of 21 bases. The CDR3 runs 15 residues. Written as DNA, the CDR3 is TGTGCCAGCAGTTCGCAGGCGTCTCGAGGGGGGGGCTACACCTTC. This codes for CASSSQASRGGGYTF.

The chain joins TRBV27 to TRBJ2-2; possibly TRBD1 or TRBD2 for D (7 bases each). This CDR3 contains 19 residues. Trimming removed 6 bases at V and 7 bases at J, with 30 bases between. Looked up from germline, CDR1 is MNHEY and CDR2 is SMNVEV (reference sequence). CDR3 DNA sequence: TGTGCCAGCAGCCGAAGGGGAGGGGGCGATTATGGATTCGGCGGGGAGCTGTTTTTT. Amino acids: CASSRRGGGDYGFGGELFF.

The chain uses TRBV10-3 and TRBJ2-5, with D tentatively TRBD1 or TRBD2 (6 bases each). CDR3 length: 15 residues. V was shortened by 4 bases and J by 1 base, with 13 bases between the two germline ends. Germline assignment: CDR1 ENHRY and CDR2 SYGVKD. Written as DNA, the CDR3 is TGTGCCATCAGTGTGGGGCGGGACACCCAAGAGACCCAGTACTTC. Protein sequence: CAISVGRDTQETQYF.

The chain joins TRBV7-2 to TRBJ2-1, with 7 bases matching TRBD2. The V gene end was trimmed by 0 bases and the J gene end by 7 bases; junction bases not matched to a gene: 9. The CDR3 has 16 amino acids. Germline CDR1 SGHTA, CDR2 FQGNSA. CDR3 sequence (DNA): TGTGCCAGCAGCTTAGCGCTGGGCGGGAGTGGGAATGAGCAGTTCTTC. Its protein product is CASSLALGGSGNEQFF.

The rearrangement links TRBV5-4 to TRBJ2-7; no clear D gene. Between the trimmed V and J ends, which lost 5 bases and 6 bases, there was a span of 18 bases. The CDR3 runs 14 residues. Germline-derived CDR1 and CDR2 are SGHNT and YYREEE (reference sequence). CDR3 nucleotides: TGTGCCAGCAGAGTCCATGGTCCCAACGGCGAGCAGTACTTC. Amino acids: CASRVHGPNGEQYF.

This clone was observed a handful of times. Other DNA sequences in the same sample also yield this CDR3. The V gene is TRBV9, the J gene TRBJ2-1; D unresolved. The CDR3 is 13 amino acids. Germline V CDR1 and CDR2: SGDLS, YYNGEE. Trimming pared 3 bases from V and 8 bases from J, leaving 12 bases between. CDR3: CASSGGKGYEQFF. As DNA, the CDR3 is TGTGCCAGCAGCGGTGGTAAAGGCTATGAGCAGTTCTTC.

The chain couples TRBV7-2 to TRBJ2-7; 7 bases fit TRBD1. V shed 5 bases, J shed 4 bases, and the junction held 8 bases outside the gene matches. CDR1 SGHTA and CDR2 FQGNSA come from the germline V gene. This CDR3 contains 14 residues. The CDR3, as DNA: TGTGCCAGCAGCCGTCGACAGGGTTGGTACGAGCAGTACTTC. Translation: CASSRRQGWYEQYF.